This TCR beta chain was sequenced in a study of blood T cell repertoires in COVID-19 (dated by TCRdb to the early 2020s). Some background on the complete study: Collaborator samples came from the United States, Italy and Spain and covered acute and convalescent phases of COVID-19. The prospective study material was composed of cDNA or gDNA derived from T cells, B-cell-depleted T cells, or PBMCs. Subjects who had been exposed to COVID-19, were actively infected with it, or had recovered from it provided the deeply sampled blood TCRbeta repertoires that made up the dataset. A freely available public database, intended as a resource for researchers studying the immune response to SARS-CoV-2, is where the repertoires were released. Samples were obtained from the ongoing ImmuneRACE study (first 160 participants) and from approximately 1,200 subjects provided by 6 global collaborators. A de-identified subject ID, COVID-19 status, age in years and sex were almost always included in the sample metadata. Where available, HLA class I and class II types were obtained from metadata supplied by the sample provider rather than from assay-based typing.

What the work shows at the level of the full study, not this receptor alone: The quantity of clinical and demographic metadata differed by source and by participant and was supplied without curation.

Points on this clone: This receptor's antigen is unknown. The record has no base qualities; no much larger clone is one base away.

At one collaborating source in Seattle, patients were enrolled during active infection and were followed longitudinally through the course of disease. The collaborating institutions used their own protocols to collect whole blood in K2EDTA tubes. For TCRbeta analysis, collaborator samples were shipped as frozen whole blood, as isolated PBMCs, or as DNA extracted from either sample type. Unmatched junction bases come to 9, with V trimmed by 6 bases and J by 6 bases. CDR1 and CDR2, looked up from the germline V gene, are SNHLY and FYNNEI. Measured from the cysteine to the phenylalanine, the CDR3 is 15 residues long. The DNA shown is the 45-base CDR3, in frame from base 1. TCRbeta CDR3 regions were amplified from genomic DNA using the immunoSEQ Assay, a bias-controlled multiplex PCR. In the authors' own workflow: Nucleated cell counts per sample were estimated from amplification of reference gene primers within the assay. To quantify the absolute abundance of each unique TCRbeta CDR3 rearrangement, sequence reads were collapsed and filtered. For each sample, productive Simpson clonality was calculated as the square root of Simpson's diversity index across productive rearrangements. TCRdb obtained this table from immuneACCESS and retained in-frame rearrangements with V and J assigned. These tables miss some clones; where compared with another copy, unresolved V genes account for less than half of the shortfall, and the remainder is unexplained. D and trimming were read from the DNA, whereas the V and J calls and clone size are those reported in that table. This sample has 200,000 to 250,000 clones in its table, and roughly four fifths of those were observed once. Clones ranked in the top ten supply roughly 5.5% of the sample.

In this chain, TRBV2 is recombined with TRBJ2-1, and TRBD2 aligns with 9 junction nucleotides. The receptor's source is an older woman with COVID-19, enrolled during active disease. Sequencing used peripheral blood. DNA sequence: TGTGCCAGCAGGGCCGGGGTAGCGGGAGTCAATGAGCAGTTCTTC. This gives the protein CASRAGVAGVNEQFF.